The rows below give T cell receptor beta chains drawn from one sample of a study of shared clonotypes between healthy human individuals. TCRdb's table, derived via immunoSEQ multiplex PCR, lists solely in-frame clones and lacks some. The sample includes some 2 million clones, roughly 95% of them seen just once. Sequenced: naive CD8+ T cells sorted from blood. Receptor source: a man between 18 and 29 years old in good health. Each CDR3 is given with its conserved first and last residue. Fields, in order: D gene, clone size, J gene, CDR3 length, V gene, CDR3 protein, CDR3 DNA. A D gene is named only where the DNA matches it firmly. Part of the rows lack a size; the others show once, few, many or a class for expanded clones.

d_call: .
clone_size: .
j_call: TRBJ2-1
cdr3_length: 13
v_call: TRBV4-1
cdr3_aa: CASSRGNYNEQFF
cdr3_nt: TGCGCCAGCAGCCGGGGTAACTACAATGAGCAGTTCTTC

d_call: TRBD2
clone_size: .
j_call: TRBJ2-2
cdr3_length: 14
v_call: TRBV7-6
cdr3_aa: CASRTSGSTGELFF
cdr3_nt: TGTGCCAGTCGGACTAGCGGGTCCACCGGGGAGCTGTTTTTT

d_call: TRBD1
clone_size: once
j_call: TRBJ2-7
cdr3_length: 14
v_call: TRBV30
cdr3_aa: CAWSVGQGEYEQYF
cdr3_nt: TGTGCCTGGAGTGTAGGGCAGGGGGAGTACGAGCAGTACTTC

d_call: TRBD2
clone_size: .
j_call: TRBJ2-3
cdr3_length: 16
v_call: TRBV27
cdr3_aa: CASSLSWGEGVDTQYF
cdr3_nt: TGTGCCAGCAGTTTATCCTGGGGGGAGGGCGTAGATACGCAGTATTTT

d_call: .
clone_size: .
j_call: TRBJ1-5
cdr3_length: 13
v_call: TRBV29-1
cdr3_aa: CSVGLGFNQPQHF
cdr3_nt: TGCAGCGTTGGTTTGGGGTTCAATCAGCCCCAGCATTTT

d_call: .
clone_size: .
j_call: TRBJ2-3
cdr3_length: 15
v_call: TRBV5-1
cdr3_aa: CASSLTGGFTDTQYF
cdr3_nt: TGCGCCAGCAGCTTGACGGGGGGCTTCACAGATACGCAGTATTTT

d_call: .
clone_size: .
j_call: TRBJ2-3
cdr3_length: 14
v_call: TRBV4-1
cdr3_aa: CASSQEVLTDTQYF
cdr3_nt: TGCGCCAGCAGCCAAGAGGTACTCACAGATACGCAGTATTTT

d_call: .
clone_size: .
j_call: TRBJ2-6
cdr3_length: 13
v_call: TRBV29-1
cdr3_aa: CSVGGFGANVLTF
cdr3_nt: TGCAGCGTTGGGGGGTTTGGGGCCAACGTCCTGACTTTC

d_call: .
clone_size: .
j_call: TRBJ2-2
cdr3_length: 12
v_call: TRBV10-1
cdr3_aa: CASSPRTGELFF
cdr3_nt: TGCGCCAGCAGTCCCCGTACCGGGGAGCTGTTTTTT

d_call: .
clone_size: .
j_call: TRBJ1-2
cdr3_length: 13
v_call: TRBV27
cdr3_aa: CASSFGGGYGYTF
cdr3_nt: TGTGCCAGCAGTTTTGGGGGCGGCTATGGCTACACCTTC

d_call: .
clone_size: .
j_call: TRBJ2-1
cdr3_length: 13
v_call: TRBV19
cdr3_aa: CASSISSYNEQFF
cdr3_nt: TGTGCCAGTAGTATATCCAGTTACAATGAGCAGTTCTTC

d_call: .
clone_size: .
j_call: TRBJ1-5
cdr3_length: 13
v_call: TRBV27
cdr3_aa: CASSLNGNQPQHF
cdr3_nt: TGTGCCAGCAGTTTAAACGGAAATCAGCCCCAGCATTTT

d_call: TRBD1
clone_size: .
j_call: TRBJ1-3
cdr3_length: 15
v_call: TRBV6-6
cdr3_aa: CASSFEGTGANTIYF
cdr3_nt: TGTGCCAGCAGTTTCGAAGGGACAGGGGCAAACACCATATATTTT

d_call: TRBD2
clone_size: .
j_call: TRBJ2-7
cdr3_length: 15
v_call: TRBV7-2
cdr3_aa: CASSPASGSSYEQYF
cdr3_nt: TGTGCCAGCAGTCCCGCTAGCGGGAGCTCCTACGAGCAGTACTTC

d_call: .
clone_size: .
j_call: TRBJ2-3
cdr3_length: 12
v_call: TRBV13
cdr3_aa: CASSHLRDTQYF
cdr3_nt: TGTGCCAGCAGTCATCTGAGGGATACGCAGTATTTT

d_call: .
clone_size: .
j_call: TRBJ2-7
cdr3_length: 16
v_call: TRBV6-1
cdr3_aa: CASSEAFDPSNYEQYF
cdr3_nt: TGTGCCAGCAGTGAAGCGTTTGACCCAAGCAATTACGAGCAGTACTTC

d_call: .
clone_size: .
j_call: TRBJ1-1
cdr3_length: 15
v_call: TRBV6-1
cdr3_aa: CASSEAGAMNTEAFF
cdr3_nt: TGTGCCAGCAGTGAAGCCGGGGCGATGAACACTGAAGCTTTCTTT

d_call: .
clone_size: .
j_call: TRBJ1-1
cdr3_length: 15
v_call: TRBV4-3
cdr3_aa: CASSQLGTGNTEAFF
cdr3_nt: TGCGCCAGCAGCCAATTGGGGACGGGGAACACTGAAGCTTTCTTT

d_call: .
clone_size: .
j_call: TRBJ2-6
cdr3_length: 16
v_call: TRBV10-3
cdr3_aa: CAISEDGPSGANVLTF
cdr3_nt: TGTGCCATCAGTGAGGACGGGCCCTCTGGGGCCAACGTCCTGACTTTC

d_call: .
clone_size: .
j_call: TRBJ1-6
cdr3_length: 18
v_call: TRBV19
cdr3_aa: CASGNPGAVSSYNSPLHF
cdr3_nt: TGTGCCAGTGGGAATCCGGGGGCCGTAAGCTCCTATAATTCACCCCTCCACTTT

d_call: .
clone_size: .
j_call: TRBJ2-7
cdr3_length: 13
v_call: TRBV6-5
cdr3_aa: CASTDLSSYEQYF
cdr3_nt: TGTGCCAGCACGGATCTAAGCTCCTACGAGCAGTACTTC

d_call: .
clone_size: .
j_call: TRBJ1-1
cdr3_length: 13
v_call: TRBV28
cdr3_aa: CASSFGGKTEAFF
cdr3_nt: TGTGCCAGCAGTTTCGGGGGCAAAACTGAAGCTTTCTTT

d_call: .
clone_size: once
j_call: TRBJ1-1
cdr3_length: 12
v_call: TRBV5-4
cdr3_aa: CASSGEGAEAFF
cdr3_nt: TGTGCCAGCAGCGGGGAGGGGGCTGAAGCTTTCTTT

d_call: .
clone_size: .
j_call: TRBJ2-7
cdr3_length: 14
v_call: TRBV9
cdr3_aa: CASSPETTTYEQYF
cdr3_nt: TGTGCCAGCAGCCCCGAGACTACGACCTACGAGCAGTACTTC

d_call: TRBD1
clone_size: .
j_call: TRBJ2-7
cdr3_length: 15
v_call: TRBV7-2
cdr3_aa: CASSLARDSIYEQYF
cdr3_nt: TGTGCCAGCAGCTTAGCGAGGGACAGTATCTACGAGCAGTACTTC